These 29 T cell receptor beta chains originate from one sample sequenced in a study of blood T cells in healthy people across ages. A second about 6 to 12 cycle PCR used barcoded and J-beta primers. Each CDR3 protein is one row after TCRdb ran MiXCR on the 5' RACE reads. The sample shows some 920,000 distinct CDR3 sequences, roughly 51% of them seen only once. The sample consisted of blood. These receptors were obtained from a woman aged 60 to 75 in good health.

To note about this clonotype: One junction end disagrees with the germline gene, perhaps due to a read error. The rearrangement uses TRBV20-1 and TRBJ2-3; no clear D gene. The CDR3 is 13 residues long. CDR1 is DFQATT, CDR2 SNEGSKA, per germline (reference sequence). This CDR3 reads CSVFARSTDTQYF. In DNA form, the CDR3 reads TGCAGTGTGTTTGCGCGGAGCACGGATACGCAGTATTTT.

The sample holds a few counts of this clonotype. The chain joins TRBV20-1 to TRBJ2-7, with D perhaps matching TRBD2 (6 bases). This CDR3 is 11 amino acids long. In germline, CDR1 is DFQATT, CDR2 SNEGSKA (reference sequence). The ends were cut back, 8 bases at V and 7 bases at J, with 15 bases in the middle. The DNA of the CDR3 is TGCAGTCCACTGCCGGGAGCTGAGCAGTACTTC. Amino acids: CSPLPGAEQYF.

This chain uses TRBV10-3 with TRBJ2-3; 9 nucleotides align to TRBD2. This CDR3 has 14 amino acids. Germline CDR1 reads ENHRY; CDR2 reads SYGVKD. V shed 6 bases, J shed 4 bases, and the junction held 5 bases outside the gene matches. CDR3 residues: CAISYAGGADTQYF. The DNA for the CDR3 is TGTGCCATCAGCTATGCGGGAGGGGCAGATACGCAGTATTTT.

CDR3 in amino acids: CASNLQRSTDTQYF. The CDR3 DNA follows: TGTGCCAGCAACCTCCAGAGGAGCACAGATACGCAGTATTTT. The V call is TRBV12-3 or TRBV12-4, the J call TRBJ2-3; D not resolved. The CDR3 is made up of 14 amino acids. Trimming removed 7 bases at V and 0 bases at J, with 11 bases between.

This clonotype appeared a few times. The J gene is TRBJ1-3, the V gene TRBV7-9, with TRBD1 matching 9 bases. CDR1 and CDR2 from the germline V gene are SEHNR and FQNEAQ (reference sequence). V lost 0 bases and J lost 8; bases outside the gene matches: 8. There are 16 residues in the CDR3. The CDR3 coding sequence is TGTGCCAGCAGCTTAGCCTCCGGGACAGGGCTACACACCATATATTTT. The encoded protein is CASSLASGTGLHTIYF.

The chain carries TRBV6-2 or TRBV6-3 and TRBJ2-2; 9 nucleotides match TRBD2. Germline CDR1 and CDR2: MNHEY and SVGEGT. CDR3 length: 15 residues. Losses at the gene ends were 10 bases for V and 0 bases for J; bases not matched to a gene: 6. The CDR3 DNA reads as TGTGCCATCTTTAGCGGGAGAGCGAACACCGGGGAGCTGTTTTTT. Translating gives CAIFSGRANTGELFF.

CDR3 region: CASLGAWGSYGYTF. The CDR3 bases are TGTGCCAGCTTGGGGGCTTGGGGTTCGTATGGCTACACCTTC. The chain employs TRBV2 and TRBJ1-2; TRBD1 is a possible D gene (6 bases). Trimming stripped 8 bases from V and 5 bases from J, with 18 bases between. CDR3 length: 14 amino acids. The germline V gene encodes CDR1 SNHLY and CDR2 FYNNEI.

This clonotype was seen a few times. The chain has TRBV12-3 or TRBV12-4 and TRBJ2-5; D is possibly TRBD2 (5 bases). The CDR3 has 15 amino acids. Between the trimmed V and J ends, which lost 6 bases and 2 bases, there was a span of 16 bases. The chain's CDR3 is CASRVGAVTQETQYF. The DNA for the CDR3 is TGTGCCAGCAGAGTAGGAGCGGTGACTCAAGAGACCCAGTACTTC.

The chain employs TRBV20-1 and TRBJ2-5, with 11 bases lining up with TRBD2. The CDR3 sequence is 14 residues long. Germline trimming cut 3 bases from V and 11 bases from J; bases unmatched to any gene: 11. Per germline, CDR1 DFQATT and CDR2 SNEGSKA (reference sequence). CDR3 in amino acids: CSARTSGVLQEQYF. CDR3 nucleotide sequence: TGCAGTGCTAGGACTAGCGGGGTCTTACAGGAGCAGTACTTC.

The rearrangement joins TRBV5-1 to TRBJ2-7; 13 bases are shared with TRBD2. Germline V gives CDR1 SGHRS, CDR2 YFSETQ. V was pared by 3 bases and J by 2 bases, with 8 bases of the junction left unmatched. This CDR3 has 17 residues. The CDR3 DNA sequence: TGCGCCAGCAGCTACGGGACTAGCGGGACCTACCCCTACGAGCAGTACTTC. Protein: CASSYGTSGTYPYEQYF.

As to this clonotype: The junction shows a germline mismatch at one end, possibly a read error. The rearrangement uses TRBV12-3 or TRBV12-4 and TRBJ2-7; the D gene could be TRBD1 or TRBD2 (6 bases each). The CDR3 spans 15 residues. DNA of the CDR3: TGTGCCAGCAGCTTAGGGGGGTATGGGGGCCTCGAGCAGTACTTC. Amino acid sequence: CASSLGGYGGLEQYF.

This clonotype was found a few times. V usage is TRBV5-1 and J usage is TRBJ2-7; D uncertain. Per germline, CDR1 SGHRS and CDR2 YFSETQ. The V end was cut by 3 bases, the J end by 3 bases, with 10 bases between. The CDR3 consists of 13 residues. The CDR3 protein is CASSSRSGYEQYF. The CDR3 DNA reads TGCGCCAGCAGCTCACGTTCGGGCTACGAGCAGTACTTC. Combining the CDR3 with reference TRBV5-1 and TRBJ2-7 gives the whole variable domain KAGVTQTPRYLIKTRGQQVTLSCSPISGHRSVSWYQQTPGQGLQFLFEYFSETQRNKGNFPGRFSGRQFSNSRSEMNVSTLELGDSALYLCASSSRSGYEQYFGPGTRLTVT.

This clonotype was counted only a few times. The chain employs TRBV3-1 and TRBJ2-5, with D unclear. The assigned J gene may be wrong: the sequence end matches TRBJ2-7 better. In germline, CDR1 is LGHDT, CDR2 YNNKEL (reference sequence). This CDR3 comprises 12 residues. CDR3 DNA: TGTGCCAGCAGCCAAACGTCCCACGAGCAGTACTTC. Translated, it gives CASSQTSHEQYF.

As regards this clonotype: Relative to the germline gene, one junction end is altered; a read error may explain this. The chain combines TRBV20-1 with TRBJ2-3; D gene uncertain. The CDR3 contains 12 residues. Germline CDR1 DFQATT, CDR2 SNEGSKA (reference sequence). The CDR3 spells CSARSRRGSQYF. For the CDR3, the DNA is TGCAGCGCTAGGTCGCGGCGAGGTTCGCAGTATTTT.

The CDR3 region has the DNA TGTGCCAGCACTATAGCGGGAAGGGGGAATGAGCAGTTCTTC. Translating gives CASTIAGRGNEQFF. This chain joins TRBV7-9 and TRBJ2-1; 8 bases align to TRBD2. The V and J ends lost 7 bases and 7 bases, in that order; junction bases with no gene match: 9. The germline CDR1 and CDR2 sequences are SEHNR and FQNEAQ (reference sequence). The CDR3 totals 14 residues.

Only a few counts were recorded for this clonotype. The chain is built from TRBV5-1 and TRBJ1-1; D call uncertain. V was pared by 0 bases and J by 0 bases, with 6 bases between. CDR1 is SGHRS and CDR2 is YFSETQ in the germline V gene. This CDR3 has 14 amino acids. CDR3 protein: CASSLGQMNTEAFF. CDR3 DNA: TGCGCCAGCAGCTTGGGTCAGATGAACACTGAAGCTTTCTTT.

This clonotype was seen a few times. The genes are TRBV6-5 and TRBJ2-3; 8 nucleotides match TRBD1. The V gene end was trimmed by 6 bases and the J gene end by 6 bases; junction bases not matched to a gene: 8. The germline gives CDR1 MNHEY, CDR2 SVGAGI. The CDR3 runs 14 residues. In DNA form, the CDR3 reads TGTGCCAGCAGCCCCGGACAGGGTTTGGATACGCAGTATTTT. Its translation is CASSPGQGLDTQYF.

The chain employs TRBV28 and TRBJ1-6, with 11 bases lining up with TRBD1. This CDR3 is 17 amino acids long. The trim removed 2 bases at V and 3 bases at J, leaving 3 bases unmatched. Germline V gene sequence: CDR1 MDHEN, CDR2 SYDVKM. CDR3 protein: CASSLTGTGGYNSPLHF. DNA for the CDR3: TGTGCCAGCAGTTTAACCGGGACAGGGGGCTATAATTCACCCCTCCACTTT. The full variable domain, with the rest looked up from reference TRBV28 and TRBJ1-6, is DVKVTQSSRYLVKRTGEKVFLECVQDMDHENMFWYRQDPGLGLRLIYFSYDVKMKEKGDIPEGYSVSREKKERFSLILESASTNQTSMYLCASSLTGTGGYNSPLHFGNGTRLTVT.

The rearrangement links TRBV18 to TRBJ1-5; D might be TRBD1 (5 bases). V lost 0 bases and J lost 2, with 5 bases in between. The CDR3 runs 14 residues. Per the germline V gene, CDR1 is KGHSH and CDR2 is LQKENI. The DNA for the CDR3 is TGTGCCAGCTCACCACCGGGGGGCAATCAGCCCCAGCATTTT. Its translation: CASSPPGGNQPQHF.

This clonotype has more than one count but fewer than ten. This chain uses TRBV12-3 or TRBV12-4 with TRBJ1-5; no firm D call. The CDR3 contains 13 residues. Trimming pared 5 bases from V and 7 bases from J, leaving 12 bases between. CDR3 sequence: CASSPERGQPQHF. CDR3 coding DNA: TGTGCCAGCAGTCCCGAACGGGGACAGCCCCAGCATTTT.

This clonotype has a count of ten or more. The rearrangement uses TRBV5-5 and TRBJ1-2; D ambiguous. V shed 5 bases and J shed 0 bases, with 17 bases lying between them. Germline CDR1 SGHKS, CDR2 YYEKEE (reference sequence). This CDR3 has 16 residues. The CDR3 spells CASSRQVPLTNYGYTF. The DNA for the CDR3 is TGTGCCAGCAGTCGTCAGGTGCCCCTAACTAACTATGGCTACACCTTC.

Here the CDR3 DNA reads TGCAGCGTTCGGCCGCAAACAGATACGCAGTATTTT. It translates to CSVRPQTDTQYF. The V gene is TRBV29-1, the J gene TRBJ2-3; no definite D call. Germline-derived CDR1 and CDR2 are SQVTM and ANQGSEA. The germline V and J ends were trimmed by 5 bases and 3 bases, with 9 bases remaining between them. This CDR3 comprises 12 residues.

The DNA for the CDR3 is TGTGCCATGGGGGGCAGCTCCTACGAGCAGTACTTC. Amino acids: CAMGGSSYEQYF. The V gene is TRBV6-6, the J gene TRBJ2-7; tentatively, D is TRBD1 or TRBD2 (6 bases each). Per the germline V gene, CDR1 is MNHNY and CDR2 is SVGAGI (reference sequence). V was clipped by 10 bases and J by 0 bases, with 10 bases between them. This CDR3 contains 12 residues.

The chain has TRBV20-1 and TRBJ2-2, with TRBD2 identical over 10 bases. The CDR3 is 15 residues long. The ends lost 2 bases at V and 5 bases at J; junction bases unmatched: 5. Germline V CDR1 and CDR2: DFQATT, SNEGSKA (reference sequence). CDR3 sequence: CSARNSGRRTGELFF. CDR3 bases: TGCAGTGCTAGAAATAGCGGGAGGCGTACCGGGGAGCTGTTTTTT.

For this clonotype: Relative to the germline gene, one junction end is altered; a read error may explain this. The rearrangement joins TRBV4-1 to TRBJ2-2; D is tentatively TRBD1 or TRBD2 (5 bases each). The CDR3 has 17 amino acids. Germline loops: CDR1 MGHRA, CDR2 YSYEKL. CDR3 residues: CATSRPTATIQTGELFF. In DNA, the CDR3 is TGCGCCACCAGCCGACCGACAGCGACTATTCAAACCGGGGAGCTGTTTTTT.

J is TRBJ1-3 and V is TRBV7-9; D perhaps matches TRBD1 (5 bases). CDR1 SEHNR and CDR2 FQNEAQ come from the germline V gene (reference sequence). V was clipped by 9 bases and J by 8 bases, with 23 bases between them. The CDR3 has 15 amino acids. The CDR3 coding sequence is TGTGCCAGTCGTCGGGGGTACCCCGGTATGGACACCATATATTTT. Its translation: CASRRGYPGMDTIYF.

This rearrangement joins TRBV27 to TRBJ2-3; D is possibly TRBD1 or TRBD2 (6 bases each). The V end lost 3 bases, the J end lost 1 base, and 14 bases lay between the germline ends. Germline assignment: CDR1 MNHEY and CDR2 SMNVEV (reference sequence). The length of the CDR3 is 16 residues. In DNA, the CDR3 is TGTGCCAGCAGTTTGATAGCGGACAGCTGCACAGATACGCAGTATTTT. As protein: CASSLIADSCTDTQYF.

The chain joins TRBV3-1 to TRBJ1-2; 7 bases are a match to TRBD1. The CDR3 runs 13 residues. In germline, CDR1 is LGHDT, CDR2 YNNKEL (reference sequence). Trimming removed 10 bases from V and 8 bases from J; junction bases left unmatched: 13. CDR3 protein: CATSNEGAGGYTF. In nucleotides, the CDR3 is TGTGCCACCAGTAATGAGGGGGCAGGAGGCTACACCTTC.

The V and J genes are TRBV5-1 and TRBJ1-2; no clear D. The germline V and J ends were trimmed by 3 bases and 8 bases, with 14 bases remaining between them. In germline, CDR1 is SGHRS, CDR2 YFSETQ. CDR3 length: 13 amino acids. CDR3 residues: CASSSWREGGYTF. CDR3 in DNA: TGCGCCAGCAGCTCCTGGAGAGAGGGAGGCTACACCTTC. Using reference TRBV5-1 and TRBJ1-2 for the parts outside the CDR3, the full variable domain is KAGVTQTPRYLIKTRGQQVTLSCSPISGHRSVSWYQQTPGQGLQFLFEYFSETQRNKGNFPGRFSGRQFSNSRSEMNVSTLELGDSALYLCASSSWREGGYTFGSGTRLTVV.